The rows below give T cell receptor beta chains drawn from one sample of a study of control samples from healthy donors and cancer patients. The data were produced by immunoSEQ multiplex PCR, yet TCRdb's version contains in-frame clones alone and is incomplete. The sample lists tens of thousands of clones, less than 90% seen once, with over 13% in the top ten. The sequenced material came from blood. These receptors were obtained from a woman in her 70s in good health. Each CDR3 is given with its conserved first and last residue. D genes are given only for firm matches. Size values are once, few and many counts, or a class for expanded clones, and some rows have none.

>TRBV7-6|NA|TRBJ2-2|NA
CASSPVGVNTGELFF
TGTGCCAGCAGCCCAGTGGGGGTCAACACCGGGGAGCTGTTTTTT
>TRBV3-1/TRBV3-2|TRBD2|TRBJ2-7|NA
CASSDQLAGVNHEQYF
TGTGCCAGCAGCGATCAACTAGCGGGAGTTAACCACGAGCAGTACTTC
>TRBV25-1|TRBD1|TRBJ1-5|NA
CASSETGWNQPQHF
TGTGCCAGCAGTGAGACAGGGTGGAATCAGCCCCAGCATTTT
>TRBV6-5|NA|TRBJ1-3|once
CASSIMGEPGNTIYF
TGTGCCAGCAGTATAATGGGTGAACCTGGAAACACCATATATTTT
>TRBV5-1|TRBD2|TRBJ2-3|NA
CASSVAGTSGDTQYF
TGCGCCAGCAGCGTCGCCGGGACTAGCGGGGATACGCAGTATTTT
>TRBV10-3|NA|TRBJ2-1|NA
CAISESAGTTGGEQFF
TGTGCCATCAGTGAGTCGGCCGGGACCACGGGCGGTGAGCAGTTCTTC
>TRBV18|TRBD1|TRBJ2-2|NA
CASSLGQGKVGGELFF
TGTGCCAGCTCACTGGGACAGGGAAAAGTTGGCGGGGAGCTGTTTTTT
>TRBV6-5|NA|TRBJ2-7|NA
CASSTVKEEQYF
TGTGCCAGCAGCACAGTAAAAGAGGAGCAGTACTTC
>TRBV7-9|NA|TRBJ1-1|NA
CASSPVMNTEAFF
TGTGCCAGCAGCCCCGTGATGAACACTGAAGCTTTCTTT
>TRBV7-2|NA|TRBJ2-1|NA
CASSLRDLYNEQFF
TGTGCCAGCAGCTTAAGGGACTTATACAATGAGCAGTTCTTC
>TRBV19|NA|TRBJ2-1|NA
CASSRRVNEQFF
TGTGCCAGTAGTCGACGGGTTAATGAGCAGTTCTTC
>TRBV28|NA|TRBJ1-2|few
CASSPGNYGYTF
TGTGCCAGCAGTCCCGGTAACTATGGCTACACCTTC
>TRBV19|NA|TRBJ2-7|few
CASSISPYEQYF
TGTGCCAGTAGTATTAGCCCCTACGAGCAGTACTTC
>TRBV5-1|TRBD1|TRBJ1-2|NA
CASSLDGTGKGYTF
TGCGCCAGCAGCTTGGATGGGACAGGGAAAGGCTACACCTTC
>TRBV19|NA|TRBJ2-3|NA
CASSAGATGVDTQYF
TGTGCCAGTAGCGCTGGGGCAACCGGGGTAGATACGCAGTATTTT
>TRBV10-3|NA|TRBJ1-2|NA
CAISEGNRAYGYTF
TGTGCCATCAGTGAGGGCAACAGGGCTTATGGCTACACCTTC
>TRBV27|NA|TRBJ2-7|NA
CASSGFRTDLYEQYF
TGTGCCAGCAGTGGGTTTAGGACAGACCTTTACGAGCAGTACTTC
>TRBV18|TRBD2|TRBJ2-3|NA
CASSPPGLAGRTDTQYF
TGTGCCAGCTCACCACCGGGACTAGCGGGACGCACAGATACGCAGTATTTT
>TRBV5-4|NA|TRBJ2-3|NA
CASRRADTQYF
TGTGCCAGCAGACGGGCAGATACGCAGTATTTT
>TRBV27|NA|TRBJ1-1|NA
CASSDFRTQTFF
TGTGCCAGCAGCGACTTCCGGACCCAGACTTTCTTT
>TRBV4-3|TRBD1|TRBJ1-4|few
CASSQGQGDEKLFF
TGCGCCAGCAGCCAAGGACAGGGGGATGAAAAACTGTTTTTT
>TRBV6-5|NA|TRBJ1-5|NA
CASSYRRGYDQPQHF
TGTGCCAGCAGTTACCGCAGGGGATACGATCAGCCCCAGCATTTT
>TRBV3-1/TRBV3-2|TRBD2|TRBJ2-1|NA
CASSQLTSASYNEQFF
TGTGCCAGCAGCCAACTGACTAGCGCGTCCTACAATGAGCAGTTCTTC
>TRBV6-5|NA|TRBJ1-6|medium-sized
CATVQGNNSPLHF
TGTGCCACAGTACAGGGAAACAATTCACCCCTCCACTTT
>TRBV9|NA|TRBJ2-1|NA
CASSGSKGISYNEQFF
TGTGCCAGCAGCGGCTCCAAGGGGATATCATACAATGAGCAGTTCTTC
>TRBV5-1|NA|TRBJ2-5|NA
CASSGVGETQYF
TGCGCCAGCAGCGGGGTGGGGGAGACCCAGTACTTC
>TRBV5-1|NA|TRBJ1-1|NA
CASSLLLNTEAFF
TGCGCCAGCAGCTTGTTGCTGAACACTGAAGCTTTCTTT
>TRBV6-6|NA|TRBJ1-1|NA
CASSSGGGTEAFF
TGTGCCAGCAGCTCCGGGGGGGGCACTGAAGCTTTCTTT
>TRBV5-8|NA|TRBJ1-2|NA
CASRFSVSGTYGYTF
TGTGCCAGCAGGTTCAGCGTGAGCGGCACCTATGGCTACACCTTC
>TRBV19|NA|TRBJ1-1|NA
CASSISAGGIMDTEAFF
TGTGCCAGTAGTATTTCGGCGGGGGGCATTATGGACACTGAAGCTTTCTTT
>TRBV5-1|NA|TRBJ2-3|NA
CASSLEPSLGTDTQYF
TGCGCCAGCAGCTTGGAGCCGTCTCTTGGGACAGATACGCAGTATTTT
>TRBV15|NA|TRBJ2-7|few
CATSREGTYEQYF
TGTGCCACCAGCAGAGAAGGAACCTACGAGCAGTACTTC
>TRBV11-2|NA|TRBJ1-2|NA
CASSFAQGGFTF
TGTGCCAGCAGCTTCGCACAGGGCGGGTTCACCTTC
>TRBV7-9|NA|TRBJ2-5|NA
CASSFDSALAKYF
TGTGCCAGCAGCTTTGATTCCGCGCTAGCCAAGTACTTC
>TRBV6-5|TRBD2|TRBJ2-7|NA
CASSLGLAGEQYF
TGTGCCAGCAGTCTGGGACTAGCCGGCGAGCAGTACTTC
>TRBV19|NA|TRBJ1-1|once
CASSTGLGPTEAFF
TGTGCCAGTTCTACAGGGCTTGGCCCCACTGAAGCTTTCTTT
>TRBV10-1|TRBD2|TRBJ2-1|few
CASNSGGADNEQFF
TGCGCCAGCAATAGCGGGGGGGCCGACAATGAGCAGTTCTTC
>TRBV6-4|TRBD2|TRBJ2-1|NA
CASSDEAGGGNEQFF
TGTGCCAGCAGTGACGAAGCGGGAGGGGGCAATGAGCAGTTCTTC
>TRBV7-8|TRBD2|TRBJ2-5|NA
CASSLARLAGARYQETQYF
TGTGCCAGCAGCTTAGCGCGGCTAGCGGGAGCTCGGTACCAAGAGACCCAGTACTTC
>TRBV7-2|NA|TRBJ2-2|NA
CASSLVFGGELFF
TGTGCCAGCAGCCTCGTCTTTGGGGGGGAGCTGTTTTTT
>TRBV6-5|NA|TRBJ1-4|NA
CASSYSGDNEKLFF
TGTGCCAGCAGTTACTCAGGGGATAATGAAAAACTGTTTTTT
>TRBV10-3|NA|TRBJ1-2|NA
CAMRQPALYGYTF
TGTGCCATGCGACAGCCCGCCCTCTATGGCTACACCTTC
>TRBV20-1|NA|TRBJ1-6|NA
CSASGGNNSPLHF
TGCAGTGCTAGTGGGGGAAACAATTCACCCCTCCACTTT
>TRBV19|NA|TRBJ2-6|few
CASSIQSGANVLTF
TGTGCCAGTAGTATTCAGTCTGGGGCCAACGTCCTGACTTTC